This TCR beta chain was captured in a study of vaccination and CD4 T cells after COVID-19 (dated by TCRdb to 2021 to 2024). A note on the overall study: SARS-CoV-2 positivity had been established in the convalescent patients by nasal swab PCR, and mild disease was recorded in some 10 of these patients and severe disease in one. The convalescent cohort comprised six males and four females, including two Hispanic individuals, seven Caucasians, two Asians and one multiracial person. Two doses of either the Pfizer-BioNTech BNT162b2 vaccine (n=8) or the Moderna mRNA-1273 vaccine (n=2) were administered to participants. Post-COVID blood samples were collected from convalescent patients a median of approximately 100 days after diagnosis, with a range of about 35 to 180 days. Post-vaccine blood samples were obtained a median of approximately 74 days after the second vaccine dose, with a range of about 13 to 241 days. The cultures were stimulated with overlapping spike peptide pools from SARS-CoV-2 and from the common cold coronaviruses HCoV-NL63, HCoV-OC43 and HCoV-229E. As controls, cultures received a CEFX viral epitope pool (the positive control), an HIV-1 Nef peptide pool (the negative control), or no peptide at all. In roughly 11 COVID-19 convalescent patients and a handful of infection-naive healthy vaccine recipients, the spike-specific CD4+ TCR repertoire before mRNA vaccination was compared with the repertoire after mRNA vaccination. Study-wide findings and limitations: An increase in the median number of SARS-CoV-2-reactive clonotypes from 20 to 25 after infection to approximately 41 after vaccination was observed, but the change was not found to be significant. Nearly all vaccine-specific clones in convalescent patients (304 of 307) were mono-reactive for SARS-CoV-2 spike rather than cross-reactive with common cold coronaviruses. In convalescent patients, a median about 86% of post-vaccine SARS-CoV-2-reactive clones were detected only after vaccination, and vaccine-specific priming was suggested by this finding. Relatively few convalescent patients were included in the study, and early timepoints after natural infection were not analyzed.

The germline V gene yields SGHAT for CDR1 and FQNNGV for CDR2. Counted from cysteine to phenylalanine, this CDR3 has 13 amino acids. Only CDR3 DNA remains: 39 bases, in frame from the first base. V drops 2 bases and J drops 5 bases, leaving 9 bases in between. The sample's treatment or condition label is to be understood as: roughly 10-day PBMC culture with coronavirus spike peptide pools or control peptides (ViraFEST assay). To expand antigen-specific T cells with peptide pools and then pick out the expanded clonotypes through TCR sequencing, the study relied on the ViraFEST assay. The convalescent patients' positive SARS-CoV-2 PCR tests fell between March and December 2020, which was before the Alpha, Beta and Delta variants emerged in the United States. Each well held 2 million to 2.5 million PBMCs cultured with roughly 10 ug/ml peptide pools in IMDM containing roughly 4.7% human AB serum and approximately 10 IU/ml IL-2. On days 3 and 7, half of the culture medium was replaced with fresh IL-2-containing medium. After around 11 days of culture, CD4+ T cells were isolated by negative selection using the EasySep CD4+ T cell isolation kit. Ficoll-Paque Plus gradient centrifugation was used to isolate PBMCs from whole blood, and the isolated PBMCs were then either used fresh or cryopreserved at -140C. Triplicate wells were generally used for each culture condition.

The library was generated by PCR. DNA from cultured CD4+ T cells underwent TCR sequencing with the Oncomine TCR Beta short-read assay at the Johns Hopkins FTIC core. The QIAamp micro DNA kit was used to extract genomic DNA from the cultured CD4+ T cells. Oncomine TCR Beta libraries from cultured CD4+ T cells were pooled with unique dual indexes and sequenced on an Illumina iSeq 100. As for the authors' bioinformatics: Non-productive sequences were filtered out, and CDR3s that did not start with C, did not end with F or W, or were shorter than 7 amino acids were discarded. Antigen-specific clonotypes were identified with the MANAFEST web application by comparing peptide-stimulated wells with reference and other culture wells. An FDR below 0.05, an odds ratio above 5, and a productive frequency above 0.1% in at least two of three replicate wells were required for clones to be considered positive. A clonotype counted as cross-reactive if it showed significant expansion both in the SARS-CoV-2 spike wells and in at least one common cold coronavirus spike condition. CDR3 homology was assessed with Levenshtein distances (stringdist) and unrooted phylogenetic trees (ape) in R version 3.6.1. TCRdb redid the processing of the public reads, applying fastp at Q25 and MiXCR, and retained in-frame beta chains. Rows are unified per CDR3 protein, each entry keeping the most common DNA and genes. The V and J calls and clone size are TCRdb's, not the authors'. Recorded for this sample are 11,000 to 15,000 distinct CDR3 sequences; roughly half of them occurred a single time. Of the sample, about 8.3% is held by the ten largest clones.

This clonotype was seen more than once but under ten times. Its antigen has not been determined. Nothing much larger sits one base from this clone, and base qualities are not available. This TCR derives from a human donor who had recovered from COVID-19. The material sequenced was CD4+ T cells from blood, cultured in vitro. The sequence joins TRBV11-2 to TRBJ2-5; TRBD1 is a weak D gene call, 5 bases matching. The DNA reads TGTGCCAGCAGCTTACAGGGATGGGAGACCCAGTACTTC. Its coded protein is CASSLQGWETQYF.